This TCR beta chain came from a study of T cells in Graves' hyperthyroidism and ophthalmopathy. Looking at the study overall: The authors collected peripheral blood at initial diagnosis, before any treatment.

The CDR3 extends over 17 amino acids. CDR1 is SGHRS, CDR2 YFSETQ, per germline. Whole-study findings and limits: Most clonotypes expanded in the thyroid (above 0.001) were also present in blood. Separation of ophthalmopathy from stable hyperthyroidism was achieved by a 13 V-J model.

What was amplified from RNA transcripts were TCR beta CDR3 regions. A first-round RT-PCR of the TCR CDR3 used the HTBI primer set. TCRdb re-derived calls from the multiplex PCR reads in MiXCR, one entry per CDR3 protein. The data contain 500,000 to 800,000 distinct CDR3 sequences, about 14% of them seen just once; the ten biggest clones take up under 15%. In regard to this clonotype: Its antigen is as yet unknown. The junction departs from germline at one end; a sequencing error may be responsible.

The PBMCs were sourced from fresh peripheral blood (about 10 ml). This clonotype was obtained from a woman between 45 and 65 years old with Graves' ophthalmopathy. The V call is TRBV5-1, the J call TRBJ1-6; 7 bases are shared with TRBD1. What was sequenced was blood. The CDR3 spells CASSSSTGTAYNSPLHF. CDR3 in DNA: TGTGCCAGCAGCTCGTCTACCGGGACAGCTTATAATTCACCCCTCCACTTT.